This T cell receptor (beta chain) came from a study of graft-versus-host responses after intestinal transplantation. Turning to the study itself: Transplants were multivisceral, liver-intestinal, or isolated intestinal. Each recipient received anti-thymocyte globulin induction, then tacrolimus and steroids for 2 to 3 years.

Study findings and constraints: GvH clones surfaced in recipient marrow, some emerging earlier in ileum or blood.

Data came from immunoSEQ multiplex PCR; TCRdb stores just in-frame clones and leaves some out. Of about 150,000 clones detected, 80% to 95% appear once; the ten largest clones hold 0.19%. This clone was found a few times. Its antigen is still unknown. The input for sequencing was unstimulated CD4+ T cells sorted from spleen or lymph node cells, taken before intestinal transplant. The clonotype comes from a human donor who received an intestinal transplant.

The CDR3 region has the DNA TGTGCCAGCAGCGCCATTGGTCAAGAGACCCAGTACTTC. It codes for CASSAIGQETQYF. The gene calls are TRBV6-1 and TRBJ2-5; the D is unclear. CDR3 length: 13 amino acids. V lost 6 bases and J lost 2, with 10 bases in between. Germline V lookup: CDR1 MNHNS, CDR2 SASEGT.